Each of the 10 T cell receptor beta chains below was sequenced from the same sample in a study of control samples from healthy donors and cancer patients. Measured with immunoSEQ multiplex PCR; TCRdb has only the in-frame clones, and not every one. This repertoire shows about 54,000 clones, 95% to 97% found once; its top ten account for around 1.9%. Material: blood. The receptors shown here come from a woman aged 25-40 years in good health.

V gene TRBV6-2 or TRBV6-3 combines with J gene TRBJ2-7; the D gene is possibly TRBD2 (5 bases). Germline CDR1 is MNHEY and CDR2 is SVGEGT. V lost 4 bases to trimming and J lost 2 bases, with 15 bases between them. CDR3 length equals 15 residues. CDR3 loop: CASSWPEERPYEQYF. CDR3 sequence (DNA): TGTGCCAGCAGTTGGCCGGAGGAGAGGCCCTACGAGCAGTACTTC.

V and J are TRBV4-1 and TRBJ2-7, with TRBD1 matching over 11 bases. V lost 6 bases and J lost 6; bases outside the gene matches: 10. CDR1 MGHRA and CDR2 YSYEKL come from the germline V gene. This CDR3 has 15 residues. CDR3 coding DNA: TGCGCCAGCAGTCGAGAGGACAGGGGGCCTTCCGAGCAGTACTTC. Translation gives CASSREDRGPSEQYF.

The rearrangement uses TRBV10-2 and TRBJ2-5, with 7 bases matching TRBD1. CDR1 and CDR2 (germline): WSHSY, SAAADI. The CDR3 loop spans 14 amino acids. With V trimmed by 6 bases and J by 3 bases, 7 bases remained unmatched. The CDR3 here is CASRVGGAEETQYF. In nucleotides, the CDR3 is TGCGCCAGCAGGGTAGGGGGCGCCGAAGAGACCCAGTACTTC.

The chain is built from TRBV24-1 and TRBJ2-1; D may match TRBD1 or TRBD2 (5 bases each). CDR1 and CDR2 from the germline V gene are KGHDR and SFDVKD. The CDR3 is made up of 15 amino acids. With 1 base removed from V and 7 bases from J, the gap between germline ends came to 13 bases. The CDR3 DNA sequence: TGTGCCACCAGTGATTTCGGGACCCGTGGGAATGAGCAGTTCTTC. Protein sequence: CATSDFGTRGNEQFF.

The chain uses TRBV15 and TRBJ1-6; D unresolved. Deletions cut 4 bases from V and 5 bases from J, with 15 bases between. Germline V gene lookup returns CDR1 LNHNV and CDR2 YYDKDF (reference sequence). This CDR3 spans 16 amino acids. CDR3 in DNA: TGTGCCACCAGCACCGACCCGACAAGAGATAATTCACCCCTCCACTTT. It codes for CATSTDPTRDNSPLHF.

The rearrangement uses TRBV2 and TRBJ1-1; the D is unclear. V lost 3 bases and J lost 0, with 5 bases in between. Per the germline V gene, CDR1 is SNHLY and CDR2 is FYNNEI. This CDR3 has 13 residues. CDR3: CASSELVNTEAFF. CDR3 sequence (DNA): TGTGCCAGCAGTGAGTTGGTGAACACTGAAGCTTTCTTT.

The gene calls are TRBV28 and TRBJ2-7; 8 bases match TRBD1. After removal of 3 bases from V and 3 bases from J, the junction contained 7 bases not matched to a gene. Germline V gene sequence: CDR1 MDHEN, CDR2 SYDVKM. The CDR3 runs 15 residues. The CDR3 loop reads CASSFFQGANYEQYF. CDR3 in DNA: TGTGCCAGCAGTTTCTTTCAGGGGGCGAACTACGAGCAGTACTTC. Combining the CDR3 with reference TRBV28 and TRBJ2-7 gives the whole variable domain DVKVTQSSRYLVKRTGEKVFLECVQDMDHENMFWYRQDPGLGLRLIYFSYDVKMKEKGDIPEGYSVSREKKERFSLILESASTNQTSMYLCASSFFQGANYEQYFGPGTRLTVT.

The chain joins TRBV5-1 to TRBJ2-1; 9 bases match TRBD2. The junction had 6 bases not matched to a gene; V was cut back by 0 bases and J by 5 bases. The length of the CDR3 is 16 residues. The V gene's germline CDR1 is SGHRS and CDR2 YFSETQ. Here the CDR3 reads CASSLVLAGTHNEQFF. CDR3 bases: TGCGCCAGCAGCTTGGTCCTAGCGGGGACACACAATGAGCAGTTCTTC. Full variable domain (missing parts from reference TRBV5-1 and TRBJ2-1): KAGVTQTPRYLIKTRGQQVTLSCSPISGHRSVSWYQQTPGQGLQFLFEYFSETQRNKGNFPGRFSGRQFSNSRSEMNVSTLELGDSALYLCASSLVLAGTHNEQFFGPGTRLTVL.

The chain has TRBV27 and TRBJ2-2; D is perhaps TRBD2 (6 bases). The V gene's germline CDR1 is MNHEY and CDR2 SMNVEV (reference sequence). Deletions cut 5 bases from V and 6 bases from J, with 10 bases between. The CDR3 length is 13 residues. This CDR3 reads CASSGREAGELFF. The CDR3 DNA reads TGTGCCAGCAGTGGCAGGGAGGCCGGGGAGCTGTTTTTT.

The CDR3 DNA reads as TGTGCCAGCAGCCCCGAGCAGGGACAGCCCCAGCATTTT. This codes for CASSPEQGQPQHF. The chain combines TRBV27 with TRBJ1-5, with D possibly being TRBD1 (5 bases). Trimming shortened V by 6 bases and J by 7 bases, and 13 bases separated the two germline ends. CDR1 and CDR2 from the germline V gene are MNHEY and SMNVEV (reference sequence). The CDR3 length is 13 residues.